The sequence of this T cell receptor (beta chain) was determined in a study of blood T cells in healthy people across ages. At the level of the study: With template switching, about one barcoded beta molecule was captured per two T cells.

Each individual donor underwent a draw of ten milliliters of peripheral blood. A second PCR of roughly 7 to 11 cycles used a sample-barcoded 5' primer and a J-beta primer mix. TCRdb recomputed calls from the 5' RACE reads with MiXCR, one row per CDR3 protein. This sample carries approximately 700,000 distinct CDR3 sequences, roughly 30% of them seen once, and the ten largest clones take over 15%. V lost 5 bases and J 6 bases, leaving 13 bases between the germline ends. This CDR3 has 12 residues. Germline CDR1 is DFQATT and CDR2 is SNEGSKA (reference sequence). The V call is TRBV20-1, the J call TRBJ1-1; D gene ambiguous. This TCR came from a woman of 80 years or more in good health. The sample consisted of blood. This chain's CDR3 is CSAGDRAPEAFF. The CDR3 bases are TGCAGTGCTGGCGATCGGGCGCCTGAAGCTTTCTTT.